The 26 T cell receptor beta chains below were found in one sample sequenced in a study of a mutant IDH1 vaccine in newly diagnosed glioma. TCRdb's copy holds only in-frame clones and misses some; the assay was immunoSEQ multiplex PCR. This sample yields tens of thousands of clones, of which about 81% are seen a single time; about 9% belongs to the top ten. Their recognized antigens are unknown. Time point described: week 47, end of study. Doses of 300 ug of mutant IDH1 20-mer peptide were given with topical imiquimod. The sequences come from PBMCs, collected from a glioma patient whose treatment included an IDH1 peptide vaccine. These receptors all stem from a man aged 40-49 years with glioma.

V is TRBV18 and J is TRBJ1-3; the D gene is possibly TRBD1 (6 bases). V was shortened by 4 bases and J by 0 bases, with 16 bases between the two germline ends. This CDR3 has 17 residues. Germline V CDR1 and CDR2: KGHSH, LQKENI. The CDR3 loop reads CASSRNHRESSGNTIYF. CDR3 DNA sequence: TGTGCCAGCTCACGAAACCACAGGGAGAGCTCTGGAAACACCATATATTTT.

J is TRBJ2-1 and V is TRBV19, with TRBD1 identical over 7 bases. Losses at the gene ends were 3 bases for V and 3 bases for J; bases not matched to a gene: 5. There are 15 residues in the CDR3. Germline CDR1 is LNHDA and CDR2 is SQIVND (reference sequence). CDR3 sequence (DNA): TGTGCCAGTAGTATTGGACAGGCGGACTACAATGAGCAGTTCTTC. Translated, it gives CASSIGQADYNEQFF.

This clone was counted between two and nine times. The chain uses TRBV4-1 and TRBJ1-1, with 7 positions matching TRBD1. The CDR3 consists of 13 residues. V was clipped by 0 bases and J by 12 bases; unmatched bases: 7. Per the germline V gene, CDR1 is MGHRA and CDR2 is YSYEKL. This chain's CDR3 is CASSQEQGQGTFF. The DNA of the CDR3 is TGCGCCAGCAGCCAAGAACAGGGGCAGGGAACTTTCTTT.

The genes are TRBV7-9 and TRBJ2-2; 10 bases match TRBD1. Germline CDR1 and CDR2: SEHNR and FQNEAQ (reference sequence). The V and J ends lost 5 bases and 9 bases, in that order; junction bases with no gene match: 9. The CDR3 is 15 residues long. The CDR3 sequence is CASSLNDRGRRELFF. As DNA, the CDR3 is TGTGCCAGCAGCCTGAACGACAGGGGGCGCCGGGAGCTGTTTTTT.

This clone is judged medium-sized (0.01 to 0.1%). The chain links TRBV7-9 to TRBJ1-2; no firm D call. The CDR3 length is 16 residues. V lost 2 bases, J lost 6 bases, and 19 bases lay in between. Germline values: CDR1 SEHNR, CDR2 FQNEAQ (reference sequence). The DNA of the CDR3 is TGTGCCAGCAGCTTACTATCGTCCCTCCTTGTAGATGGCTACACCTTC. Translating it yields CASSLLSSLLVDGYTF.

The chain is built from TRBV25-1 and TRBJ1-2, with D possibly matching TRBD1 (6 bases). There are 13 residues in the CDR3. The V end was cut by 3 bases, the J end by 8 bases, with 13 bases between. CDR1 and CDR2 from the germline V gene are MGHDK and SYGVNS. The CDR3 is CASSDHRAEGYTF. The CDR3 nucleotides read TGTGCCAGCAGTGACCACAGGGCAGAAGGCTACACCTTC.

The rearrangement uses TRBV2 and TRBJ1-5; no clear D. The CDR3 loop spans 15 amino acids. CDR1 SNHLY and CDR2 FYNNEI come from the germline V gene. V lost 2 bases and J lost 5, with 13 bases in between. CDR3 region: CASSESRVGDQPQHF. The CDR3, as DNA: TGTGCCAGCAGTGAAAGCCGGGTTGGCGATCAGCCCCAGCATTTT. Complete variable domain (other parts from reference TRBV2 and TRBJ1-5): EPEVTQTPSHQVTQMGQEVILRCVPISNHLYFYWYRQILGQKVEFLVSFYNNEISEKSEIFDDQFSVERPDGSNFTLKIRSTKLEDSAMYFCASSESRVGDQPQHFGDGTRLSIL.

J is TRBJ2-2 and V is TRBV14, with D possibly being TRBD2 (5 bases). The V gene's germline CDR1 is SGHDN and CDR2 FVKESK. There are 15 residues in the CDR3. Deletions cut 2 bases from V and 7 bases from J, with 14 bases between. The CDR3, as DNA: TGTGCCAGCAGCCAATGGACGGGGATTGTCGGGGAGCTGTTTTTT. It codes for CASSQWTGIVGELFF.

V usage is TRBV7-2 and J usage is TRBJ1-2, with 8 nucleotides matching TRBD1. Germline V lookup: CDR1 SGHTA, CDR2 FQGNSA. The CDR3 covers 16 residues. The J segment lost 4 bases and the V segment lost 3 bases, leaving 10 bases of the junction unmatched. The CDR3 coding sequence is TGTGCCAGCAGCTTCCATAGGGGGACAGGCGCCTATGGCTACACCTTC. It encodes CASSFHRGTGAYGYTF. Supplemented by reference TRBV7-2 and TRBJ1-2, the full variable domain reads GAGVSQSPSNKVTEKGKDVELRCDPISGHTALYWYRQSLGQGLEFLIYFQGNSAPDKSGLPSDRFSAERTGGSVSTLTIQRTQQEDSAVYLCASSFHRGTGAYGYTFGSGTRLTVV.

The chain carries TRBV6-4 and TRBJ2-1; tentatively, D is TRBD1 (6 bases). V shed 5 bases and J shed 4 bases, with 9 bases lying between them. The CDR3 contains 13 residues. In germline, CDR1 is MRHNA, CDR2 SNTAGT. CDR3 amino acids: CASSPQGYNEQFF. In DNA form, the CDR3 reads TGTGCCAGCAGTCCGCAGGGGTACAATGAGCAGTTCTTC.

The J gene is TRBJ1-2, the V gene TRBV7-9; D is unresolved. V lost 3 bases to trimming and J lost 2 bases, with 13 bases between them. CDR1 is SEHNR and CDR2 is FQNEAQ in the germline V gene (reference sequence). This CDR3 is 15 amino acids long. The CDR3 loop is CASSFTADGNYGYTF. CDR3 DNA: TGTGCCAGCAGCTTCACAGCGGACGGGAACTATGGCTACACCTTC. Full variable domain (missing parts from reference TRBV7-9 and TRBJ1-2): DTGVSQNPRHKITKRGQNVTFRCDPISEHNRLYWYRQTLGQGPEFLTYFQNEAQLEKSRLLSDRFSAERPKGSFSTLEIQRTEQGDSAMYLCASSFTADGNYGYTFGSGTRLTVV.

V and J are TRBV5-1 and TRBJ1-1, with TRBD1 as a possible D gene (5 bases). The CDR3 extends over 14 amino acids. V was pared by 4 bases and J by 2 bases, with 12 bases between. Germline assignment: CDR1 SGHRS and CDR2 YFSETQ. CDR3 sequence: CASSRDGDNTEAFF. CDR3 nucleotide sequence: TGCGCCAGCAGCCGGGACGGAGATAACACTGAAGCTTTCTTT. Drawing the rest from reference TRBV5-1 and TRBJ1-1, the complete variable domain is KAGVTQTPRYLIKTRGQQVTLSCSPISGHRSVSWYQQTPGQGLQFLFEYFSETQRNKGNFPGRFSGRQFSNSRSEMNVSTLELGDSALYLCASSRDGDNTEAFFGQGTRLTVV.

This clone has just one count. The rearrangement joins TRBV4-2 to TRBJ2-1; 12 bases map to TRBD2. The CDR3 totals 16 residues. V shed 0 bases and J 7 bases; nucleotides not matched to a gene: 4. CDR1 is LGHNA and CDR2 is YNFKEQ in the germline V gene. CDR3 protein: CASSQELAGGLNEQFF. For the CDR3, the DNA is TGTGCCAGCAGCCAAGAACTAGCGGGAGGATTAAATGAGCAGTTCTTC.

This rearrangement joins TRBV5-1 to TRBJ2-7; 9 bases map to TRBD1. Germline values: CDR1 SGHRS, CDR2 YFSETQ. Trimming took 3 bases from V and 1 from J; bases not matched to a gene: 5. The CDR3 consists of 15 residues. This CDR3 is CASSYLQGASYEQYF. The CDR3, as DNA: TGCGCCAGCAGCTATCTACAGGGGGCGTCCTACGAGCAGTACTTC.

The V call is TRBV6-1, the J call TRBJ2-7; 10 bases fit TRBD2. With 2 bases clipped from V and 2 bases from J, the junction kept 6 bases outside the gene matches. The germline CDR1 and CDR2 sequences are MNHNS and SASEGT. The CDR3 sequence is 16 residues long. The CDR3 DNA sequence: TGTGCCAGCAGTGAATTCATAGCGGGAGGACCCTACGAGCAGTACGTC. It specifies CASSEFIAGGPYEQYV.

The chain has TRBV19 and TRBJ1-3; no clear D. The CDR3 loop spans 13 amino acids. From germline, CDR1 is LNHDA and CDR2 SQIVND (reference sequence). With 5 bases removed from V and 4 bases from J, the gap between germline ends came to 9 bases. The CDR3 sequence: CASSALRGNTIYF. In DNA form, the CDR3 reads TGTGCCAGTAGTGCTCTCCGAGGAAACACCATATATTTT. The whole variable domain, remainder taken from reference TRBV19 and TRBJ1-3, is DGGITQSPKYLFRKEGQNVTLSCEQNLNHDAMYWYRQDPGQGLRLIYYSQIVNDFQKGDIAEGYSVSREKKESFPLTVTSAQKNPTAFYLCASSALRGNTIYFGEGSWLTVV.

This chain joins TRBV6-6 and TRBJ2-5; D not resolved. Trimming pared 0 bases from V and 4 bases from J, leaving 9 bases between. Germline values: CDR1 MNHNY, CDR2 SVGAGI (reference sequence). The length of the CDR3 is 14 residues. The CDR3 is CASSYSVAVETQYF. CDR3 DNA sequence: TGTGCCAGCAGTTACTCTGTAGCCGTAGAGACCCAGTACTTC.

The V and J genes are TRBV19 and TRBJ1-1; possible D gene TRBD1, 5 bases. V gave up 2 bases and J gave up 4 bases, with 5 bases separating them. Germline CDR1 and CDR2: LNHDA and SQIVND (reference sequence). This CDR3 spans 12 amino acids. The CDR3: CASSIQGTEAFF. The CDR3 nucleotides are TGTGCCAGTAGTATACAGGGCACTGAAGCTTTCTTT.

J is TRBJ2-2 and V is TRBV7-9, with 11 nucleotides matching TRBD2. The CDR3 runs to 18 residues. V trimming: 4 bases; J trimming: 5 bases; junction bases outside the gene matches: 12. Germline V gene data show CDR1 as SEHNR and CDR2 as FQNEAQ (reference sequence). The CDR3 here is CASSSDGTSGPWTGELFF. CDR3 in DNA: TGTGCCAGCAGCTCGGATGGGACTAGCGGCCCCTGGACCGGGGAGCTGTTTTTT.

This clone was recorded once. The CDR3 here is CASSRDLATNEKLFF. In nucleotides, the CDR3 is TGTGCCAGCAGCCGTGACCTTGCAACTAATGAAAAACTGTTTTTT. The chain is built from TRBV14 and TRBJ1-4, with no clear D. The V end was cut by 4 bases, the J end by 0 bases, with 9 bases between. CDR1 is SGHDN, CDR2 FVKESK, per germline. The CDR3 sequence is 15 residues long.

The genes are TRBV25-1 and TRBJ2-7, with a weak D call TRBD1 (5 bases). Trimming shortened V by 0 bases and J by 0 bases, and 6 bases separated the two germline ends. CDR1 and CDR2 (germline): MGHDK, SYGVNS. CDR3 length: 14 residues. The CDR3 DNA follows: TGTGCCAGCAGTGAATATACAGGCTCCTACGAGCAGTACTTC. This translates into CASSEYTGSYEQYF.

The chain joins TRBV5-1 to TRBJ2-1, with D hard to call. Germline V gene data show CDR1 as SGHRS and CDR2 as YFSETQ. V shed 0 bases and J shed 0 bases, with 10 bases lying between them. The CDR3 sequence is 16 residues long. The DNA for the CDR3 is TGCGCCAGCAGCTTGGACGTCCGGAGCTCCTACAATGAGCAGTTCTTC. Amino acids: CASSLDVRSSYNEQFF.

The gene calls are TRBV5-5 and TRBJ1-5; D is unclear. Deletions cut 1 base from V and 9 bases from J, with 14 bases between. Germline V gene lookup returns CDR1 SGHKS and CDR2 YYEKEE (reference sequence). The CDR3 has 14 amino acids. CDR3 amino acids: CASSLSGGRTPQHF. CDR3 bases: TGTGCCAGCAGCTTGTCGGGAGGGAGAACGCCCCAGCATTTT.

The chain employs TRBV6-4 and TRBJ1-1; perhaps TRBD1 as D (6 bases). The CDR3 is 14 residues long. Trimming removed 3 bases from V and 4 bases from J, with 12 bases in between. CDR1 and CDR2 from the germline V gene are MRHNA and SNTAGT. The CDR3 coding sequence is TGTGCCAGCAGTGAAAAGGGGGAGGGCACTGAAGCTTTCTTT. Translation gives CASSEKGEGTEAFF.

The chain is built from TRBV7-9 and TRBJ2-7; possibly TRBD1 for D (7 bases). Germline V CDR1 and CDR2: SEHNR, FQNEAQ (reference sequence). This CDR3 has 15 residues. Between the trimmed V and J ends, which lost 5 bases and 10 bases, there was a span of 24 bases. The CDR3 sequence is CASSQGQEGRPGQYF. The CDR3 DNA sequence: TGTGCCAGCAGCCAAGGACAGGAGGGAAGGCCAGGACAGTACTTC.

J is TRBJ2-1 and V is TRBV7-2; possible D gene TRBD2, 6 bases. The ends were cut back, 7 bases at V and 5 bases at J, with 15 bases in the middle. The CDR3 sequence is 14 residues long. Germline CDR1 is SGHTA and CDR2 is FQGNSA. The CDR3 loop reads CASTLASVNNEQFF. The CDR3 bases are TGTGCCAGCACCTTGGCTAGCGTTAACAATGAGCAGTTCTTC.